The 17 T cell receptor beta chains presented below share a single source sample, sequenced in a study of T cell repertoires in cytomegalovirus infection. Each CDR3 protein is one row after TCRdb ran MiXCR on the reads. This table has 200,000 to 300,000 distinct CDR3 sequences, 9% to 15% appearing once. Sequencing was done on a sample of PBMCs. All receptors derive from a human donor in good health (CMV status not recorded). Some clones in this sample may be carry-over from other donors' samples.

The chain has TRBV5-1 and TRBJ1-3; D unresolved. The CDR3 runs 16 residues. V dropped 0 bases and J dropped 4 bases, with 14 bases sitting between them. CDR1 and CDR2 (germline): SGHRS, YFSETQ. CDR3 loop: CASSLAGPPRGNTIYF. The CDR3 coding sequence is TGCGCCAGCAGCTTGGCGGGTCCCCCGAGGGGAAACACCATATATTTT.

This sequence joins TRBV19 and TRBJ1-2; D not certain. This CDR3 is 15 amino acids long. V shed 0 bases and J shed 5 bases, with 13 bases lying between them. Germline assignment: CDR1 LNHDA and CDR2 SQIVND (reference sequence). The CDR3 nucleotides are TGTGCCAGTAGTATAGATACGTCTTCCCTATATGGCTACACCTTC. Translation gives CASSIDTSSLYGYTF.

A few counts support this clonotype. The chain links TRBV6-6 to TRBJ2-1; TRBD2 matches 10 bases. CDR3 size: 15 residues. J gave up 10 bases and V 5 bases, and 11 bases lay outside the gene matches. In germline, CDR1 is MNHNY, CDR2 SVGAGI (reference sequence). This chain's CDR3 is CASSQLSGRAKEQFF. The CDR3 DNA reads as TGTGCCAGCAGTCAGCTCAGCGGGAGGGCCAAAGAGCAGTTCTTC.

This clonotype was seen a handful of times. This chain joins TRBV6-6 and TRBJ2-2, with 8 nucleotides matching TRBD1. CDR3 length: 14 residues. V was pared by 6 bases and J by 7 bases, with 7 bases of the junction left unmatched. Germline lookup yields CDR1 MNHNY and CDR2 SVGAGI (reference sequence). The chain's CDR3 is CASSSQGANGELFF. As DNA, the CDR3 is TGTGCCAGCAGCTCTCAGGGGGCGAACGGGGAGCTGTTTTTT.

This clonotype was counted a few times. J is TRBJ2-2 and V is TRBV2; D is ambiguous. This CDR3 has 13 residues. Trimming took 3 bases from V and 6 from J, leaving 8 bases between them. Germline V gene data show CDR1 as SNHLY and CDR2 as FYNNEI. CDR3 coding DNA: TGTGCCAGCAGTGATTTGCGAGCCGGGGAGCTGTTTTTT. Translating gives CASSDLRAGELFF.

This clonotype has just one count. The chain uses TRBV7-8 and TRBJ2-7; 12 bases are a match to TRBD2. Germline V gene data show CDR1 as SGHVS and CDR2 as FQNEAQ. Germline trimming cut 3 bases from V and 6 bases from J; bases unmatched to any gene: 9. The CDR3 spans 16 residues. The CDR3 DNA sequence: TGTGCCAGCAGCTTCATCCGTCTAGCGGGGGGGTTCGAGCAGTACTTC. It is translated as CASSFIRLAGGFEQYF.

The chain employs TRBV15 and TRBJ1-5; D is uncertain. The CDR3 is 15 residues long. In germline, CDR1 is LNHNV, CDR2 YYDKDF (reference sequence). The germline V and J ends were trimmed by 5 bases and 7 bases, with 18 bases remaining between them. CDR3 nucleotides: TGTGCCACCAGCGCCGAGGACCAAGGCCAACAGCCCCAGCATTTT. The encoded protein is CATSAEDQGQQPQHF.

In its sample, this clonotype was seen many times. The V gene is TRBV7-2, the J gene TRBJ1-1; 7 bases agree with TRBD1. V was pared by 5 bases and J by 4 bases, with 10 bases of the junction left unmatched. The CDR3 covers 15 residues. Germline V gene lookup returns CDR1 SGHTA and CDR2 FQGNSA. Written as DNA, the CDR3 is TGTGCCAGCAGCCCCCAGGGGGGCAGGGGCACTGAAGCTTTCTTT. Translated, it gives CASSPQGGRGTEAFF. The variable domain in full, completed from reference TRBV7-2 and TRBJ1-1, reads GAGVSQSPSNKVTEKGKDVELRCDPISGHTALYWYRQSLGQGLEFLIYFQGNSAPDKSGLPSDRFSAERTGGSVSTLTIQRTQQEDSAVYLCASSPQGGRGTEAFFGQGTRLTVV.

In its sample, this clonotype was seen many times. The rearrangement joins TRBV7-2 to TRBJ2-7, with TRBD2 matching over 9 bases. J lost 4 bases, V lost 1 base, and 5 bases had no gene match. This CDR3 is built from 15 residues. Germline CDR1 SGHTA, CDR2 FQGNSA. In nucleotides, the CDR3 is TGTGCCAGCAGCTTAGGGGCTAGCGGGAAATACGAGCAGTACTTC. Translation gives CASSLGASGKYEQYF.

This sequence joins TRBV12-3 or TRBV12-4 and TRBJ2-7, with 7 bases aligning to TRBD2. The V segment lost 5 bases and the J segment 7 bases; nucleotides outside the gene matches: 8. This CDR3 is built from 13 residues. The CDR3 region is CASSQRGTGEQYF. The CDR3 region has the DNA TGTGCCAGCAGTCAGCGGGGTACGGGGGAGCAGTACTTC.

This clonotype was picked up many times. The chain employs TRBV7-2 and TRBJ2-5; maybe TRBD2 (5 bases). This CDR3 has 14 residues. The ends were cut back, 3 bases at V and 2 bases at J, with 10 bases in the middle. Germline V gene lookup returns CDR1 SGHTA and CDR2 FQGNSA. The CDR3 loop reads CASSLASSQETQYF. The CDR3 nucleotides read TGTGCCAGCAGCTTGGCTAGCAGTCAAGAGACCCAGTACTTC.

This clonotype came up a few times. The J gene is TRBJ2-4, the V gene TRBV5-6; 10 positions agree with TRBD1. J lost 6 bases, V lost 3 bases, and 6 bases had no gene match. In germline, CDR1 is SGHDT, CDR2 YYEEEE. This CDR3 contains 15 residues. CDR3 protein: CASSSTGGEGNIQYF. The DNA of the CDR3 is TGTGCCAGCAGCTCGACAGGGGGCGAGGGAAACATTCAGTACTTC. Combining the CDR3 with reference TRBV5-6 and TRBJ2-4 gives the whole variable domain DAGVTQSPTHLIKTRGQQVTLRCSPKSGHDTVSWYQQALGQGPQFIFQYYEEEERQRGNFPDRFSGHQFPNYSSELNVNALLLGDSALYLCASSSTGGEGNIQYFGAGTRLSVL.

This clonotype has a count of ten or more. This sequence joins TRBV12-3 or TRBV12-4 and TRBJ1-2; no definite D call. V shed 4 bases and J shed 3 bases, with 6 bases lying between them. This CDR3 comprises 12 residues. CDR3 DNA sequence: TGTGCCAGCAGTTCTCAGTACTATGGCTACACCTTC. Translating it yields CASSSQYYGYTF.

J is TRBJ2-5 and V is TRBV5-6; TRBD1 matches 10 bases. The CDR3 runs 15 residues. The V gene end was trimmed by 7 bases and the J gene end by 6 bases; junction bases not matched to a gene: 12. Germline V lookup: CDR1 SGHDT, CDR2 YYEEEE. The CDR3 here is CASLTGGVRGKTQYF. CDR3 coding DNA: TGTGCCAGCTTGACAGGGGGCGTTCGCGGGAAGACCCAGTACTTC.

This clonotype was recorded at least ten times. The V gene is TRBV12-3 or TRBV12-4, the J gene TRBJ2-5; 7 bases map to TRBD1. This CDR3 contains 14 residues. V lost 6 bases, J lost 7 bases, and 11 bases stayed unmatched. Here the CDR3 DNA reads TGTGCCAGCAGCCACCGACAGGGTTCTTCGACCCAGTACTTC. Protein sequence: CASSHRQGSSTQYF.

CDR3 loop: CASWGTGGANVLTF. As DNA, the CDR3 is TGTGCCAGCTGGGGGACAGGTGGGGCCAACGTCCTGACTTTC. J is TRBJ2-6 and V is TRBV2, with 8 bases identical to TRBD1. There are 14 residues in the CDR3. The germline V gene has CDR1 SNHLY and CDR2 FYNNEI. The V gene end was trimmed by 8 bases and the J gene end by 3 bases; junction bases not matched to a gene: 3.

The CDR3 coding sequence is TGCAGTGCCCAAGAAATGGCTGGACGGACGAACACTGAAGCTTTCTTT. Protein: CSAQEMAGRTNTEAFF. The chain recombines TRBV20-1 with TRBJ1-1; D is unclear. This CDR3 has 16 amino acids. The V and J ends lost 6 bases and 1 base respectively, with 21 bases between them. Germline V gene sequence: CDR1 DFQATT, CDR2 SNEGSKA (reference sequence).